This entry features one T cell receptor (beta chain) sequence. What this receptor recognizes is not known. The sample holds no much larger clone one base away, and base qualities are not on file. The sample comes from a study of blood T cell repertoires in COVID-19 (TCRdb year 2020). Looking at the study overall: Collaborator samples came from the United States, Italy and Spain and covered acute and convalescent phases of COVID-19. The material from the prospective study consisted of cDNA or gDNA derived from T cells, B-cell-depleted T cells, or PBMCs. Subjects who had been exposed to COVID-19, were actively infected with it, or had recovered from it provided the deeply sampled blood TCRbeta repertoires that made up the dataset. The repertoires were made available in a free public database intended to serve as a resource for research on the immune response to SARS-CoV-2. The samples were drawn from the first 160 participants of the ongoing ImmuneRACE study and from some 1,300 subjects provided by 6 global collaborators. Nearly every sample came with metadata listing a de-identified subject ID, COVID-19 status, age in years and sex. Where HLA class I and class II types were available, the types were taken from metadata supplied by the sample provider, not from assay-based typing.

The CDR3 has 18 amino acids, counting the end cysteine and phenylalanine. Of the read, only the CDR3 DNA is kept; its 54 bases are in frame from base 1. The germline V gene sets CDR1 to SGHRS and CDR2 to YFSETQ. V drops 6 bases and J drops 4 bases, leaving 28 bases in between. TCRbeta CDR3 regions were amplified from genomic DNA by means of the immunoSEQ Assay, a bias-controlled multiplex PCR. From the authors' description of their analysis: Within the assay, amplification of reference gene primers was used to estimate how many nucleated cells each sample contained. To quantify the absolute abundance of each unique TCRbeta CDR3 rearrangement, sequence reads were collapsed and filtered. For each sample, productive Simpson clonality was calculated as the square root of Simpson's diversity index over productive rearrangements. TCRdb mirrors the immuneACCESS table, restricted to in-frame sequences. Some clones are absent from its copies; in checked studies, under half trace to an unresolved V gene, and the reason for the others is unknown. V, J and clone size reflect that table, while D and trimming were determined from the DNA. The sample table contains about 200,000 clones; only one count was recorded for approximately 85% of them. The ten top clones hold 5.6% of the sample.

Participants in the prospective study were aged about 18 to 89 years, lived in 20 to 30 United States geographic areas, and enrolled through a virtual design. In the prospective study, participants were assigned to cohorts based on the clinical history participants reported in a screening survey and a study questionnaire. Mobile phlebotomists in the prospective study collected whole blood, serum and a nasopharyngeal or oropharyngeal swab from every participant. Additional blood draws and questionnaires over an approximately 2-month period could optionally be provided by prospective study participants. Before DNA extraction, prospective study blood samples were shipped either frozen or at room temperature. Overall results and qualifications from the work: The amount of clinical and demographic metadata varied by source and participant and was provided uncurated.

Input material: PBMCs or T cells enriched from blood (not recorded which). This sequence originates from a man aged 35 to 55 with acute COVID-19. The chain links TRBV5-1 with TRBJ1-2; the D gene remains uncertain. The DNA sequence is TGCGCCAGCAAACAACTGTCCGGAGGGCCCCCGGGAGGCTATGGCTACACCTTC. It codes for CASKQLSGGPPGGYGYTF.